These 8 T cell receptor beta chains originate from one sample sequenced in a study of a mutant IDH1 vaccine in newly diagnosed glioma. Data came from immunoSEQ multiplex PCR; TCRdb stores just in-frame clones and leaves some out. The top ten clones hold 6.5% to 8.5% of a sample with 60,000 or so clones, around 84% of them seen once. Their cognate antigens are unknown. Time point noted: week 5, during vaccination. The vaccine gave 300 ug of a 20-mer mutant IDH1 peptide subcutaneously per dose. Sequenced here: PBMCs, sampled from a glioma patient whose treatment included an IDH1 peptide vaccine. These receptors were taken from a woman in her forties or fifties with glioma.

The V gene is TRBV19, the J gene TRBJ2-7; the D is unclear. The CDR3 extends over 16 amino acids. V was shortened by 5 bases and J by 1 base, with 18 bases between the two germline ends. Germline CDR1 and CDR2: LNHDA and SQIVND (reference sequence). The CDR3 protein is CASSSQRTVLSYEQYF. The CDR3 DNA reads TGTGCCAGTAGTTCACAGAGAACCGTTCTTTCCTACGAGCAGTACTTC. Supplemented by reference TRBV19 and TRBJ2-7, the full variable domain reads DGGITQSPKYLFRKEGQNVTLSCEQNLNHDAMYWYRQDPGQGLRLIYYSQIVNDFQKGDIAEGYSVSREKKESFPLTVTSAQKNPTAFYLCASSSQRTVLSYEQYFGPGTRLTVT.

The rearrangement uses TRBV14 and TRBJ2-7, with a tentative D call TRBD2 (6 bases). Trimming left V 6 bases short and J 4 bases short, with 10 bases between. Germline CDR1 and CDR2: SGHDN and FVKESK. The CDR3 extends over 12 amino acids. CDR3: CASSNGRYEQYF. DNA of the CDR3: TGTGCCAGCAGTAATGGGAGGTACGAGCAGTACTTC.

The rearrangement joins TRBV5-1 to TRBJ2-7; 11 nucleotides align to TRBD1. V shed 4 bases, J shed 3 bases, and the junction held 3 bases outside the gene matches. Germline V gene lookup returns CDR1 SGHRS and CDR2 YFSETQ. The CDR3 covers 14 residues. The CDR3 DNA is TGCGCCAGCAGCCCGGGACAGGGGGTCTACGAGCAGTACTTC. Translation gives CASSPGQGVYEQYF.

The chain recombines TRBV5-8 with TRBJ2-7; D remains ambiguous. From germline, CDR1 is SGHTS and CDR2 YDEGEE. Trimming left V 5 bases short and J 2 bases short, with 5 bases between. The CDR3 spans 11 residues. CDR3 in amino acids: CASSSTYEQYF. The CDR3 region has the DNA TGTGCCAGCAGTAGCACCTACGAGCAGTACTTC.

V usage is TRBV6-4 and J usage is TRBJ1-5; TRBD1 is a possible D gene (6 bases). The V end lost 5 bases, the J end lost 1 base, and 12 bases lay between the germline ends. The germline V gene encodes CDR1 MRHNA and CDR2 SNTAGT. The CDR3 has 15 amino acids. In DNA, the CDR3 is TGTGCCAGCAGTCCAGGGGTTGGGAGCAATCAGCCCCAGCATTTT. It specifies CASSPGVGSNQPQHF.

The chain has TRBV29-1 and TRBJ2-2; 7 bases are shared with TRBD1. Germline V gene sequence: CDR1 SQVTM, CDR2 ANQGSEA. V lost 7 bases and J lost 2; bases outside the gene matches: 7. The CDR3 is made up of 14 amino acids. The CDR3 region is CSAPGTENTGELFF. The DNA of the CDR3 is TGCAGCGCTCCCGGGACAGAAAACACCGGGGAGCTGTTTTTT.

The rearrangement links TRBV9 to TRBJ1-2; D call uncertain. The ends were cut back, 5 bases at V and 8 bases at J, with 22 bases in the middle. This CDR3 region has 15 residues. Germline lookup yields CDR1 SGDLS and CDR2 YYNGEE. The CDR3 sequence is CASSLTGSEGRGYTF. In DNA form, the CDR3 reads TGTGCCAGCAGTTTAACCGGGAGCGAGGGTAGAGGCTACACCTTC.

The gene calls are TRBV15 and TRBJ1-1; 9 bases are a match to TRBD1. Germline assignment: CDR1 LNHNV and CDR2 YYDKDF (reference sequence). With V trimmed by 4 bases and J by 4 bases, 10 bases remained unmatched. CDR3 length equals 16 residues. This chain's CDR3 is CATSTPWRTGVTEAFF. CDR3 bases: TGTGCCACCAGCACCCCCTGGAGGACAGGGGTCACTGAAGCTTTCTTT.